In this sample, the clone carrying this T cell receptor (beta chain) turned up a few times. Its antigen is as yet unknown. The CDR3 spans 14 residues. Germline V gene lookup returns CDR1 MNHNS and CDR2 SASEGT. V was cut by 6 bases and J by 1 base, with 11 bases left in between. These data originate in a study of beta chain features in type 1 diabetes. Study outcomes and limitations: Patients' naive, central memory and Treg TCRB repertoires seemed closer to one another than those of healthy donors. Moderate yet significant TCRB CDR3 shortening was seen in Type 1 diabetes patients in all four CD4+ subsets. Resolution of whether HLA type affects TCRB rearrangement was not achieved here.

Sequenced material consisted of expressed TCRB transcripts (all of the isolated RNA was reverse transcribed). Assay: immunoSEQ multiplex PCR; the TCRdb copy retains only in-frame clones and omits some. The sample gives under 950,000 clones, about 17% of which show up once; about 0.02% is in the top ten. This receptor was identified in a woman between 18 and 29 years old in good health. The sequencing sample was made of naive CD4+ T cells from blood. The chain carries TRBV6-1 and TRBJ2-3; unclear D gene. CDR3 DNA sequence: TGTGCCAGCAGCCGGTTTCCTCGCACAGATACGCAGTATTTT. It is translated as CASSRFPRTDTQYF.